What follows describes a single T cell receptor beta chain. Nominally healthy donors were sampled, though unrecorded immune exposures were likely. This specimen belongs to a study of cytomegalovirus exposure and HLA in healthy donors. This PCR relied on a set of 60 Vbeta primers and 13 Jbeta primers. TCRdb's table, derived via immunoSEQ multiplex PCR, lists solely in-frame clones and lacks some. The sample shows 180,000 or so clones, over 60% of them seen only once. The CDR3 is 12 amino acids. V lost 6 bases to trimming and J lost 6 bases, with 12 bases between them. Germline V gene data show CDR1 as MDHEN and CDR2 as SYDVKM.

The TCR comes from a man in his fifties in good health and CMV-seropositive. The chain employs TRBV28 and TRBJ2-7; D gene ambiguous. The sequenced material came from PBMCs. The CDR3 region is CASSPPLGEQYV. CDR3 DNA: TGTGCCAGCAGCCCCCCTCTGGGCGAGCAGTACGTC.